Below, one T cell receptor (beta chain) is given with its context. This clonotype was seen repeatedly, ten times or more. The antigen this receptor binds is unknown. Per-nucleotide qualities are absent, and no much larger clonotype sits a single base away. The label giving this sample's time point can be read as: technical triplicate 3. Unsorted PBMC libraries were generated from 2 million PBMCs stored in RNAlater at -80 °C until RNA extraction. Peripheral blood was subjected to Ficoll-Hypaque density gradient centrifugation to isolate PBMCs, which were then cryopreserved in liquid nitrogen. cDNA synthesis used template-switch 5'RACE with a primer carrying a 10-nucleotide random unique molecular identifier tagging each TCR transcript. Every sequencing run yielded over 170 million TCR-beta sequences covering 15-18 subjects. Total RNA was extracted with the RNeasy kit. The KAPA Real-time Library Amplification kit was used to amplify TCR-beta VDJ regions with primers targeting the TCR constant region and the 5'RACE anchor. A first PCR added sample indexes and Illumina adaptors, and a second PCR then raised library yield. After Ampure bead purification, the roughly 650 bp TCR product was size-selected on a 2% E-gel SizeSelection system. Library quality was checked on a Bioanalyzer, concentration was measured with Qubit, and libraries were quantified with the Kapa Library Quantification kit before pooling. An Illumina HiSeq 2500 was used to sequence the libraries paired-end at 2 x 150 bp. To increase sequence diversity, about 24-32% phiX was spiked into each library pool. Processing in the source paper ran as follows. The quality-filtered reads were processed with the UMI-based MiGEC pipeline, whose error correction step removed more than 80% of the raw TCR sequences. VDJ genes were aligned to IMGT germline references, and each clonotype was defined by a unique CDR3 amino acid sequence together with V-J genes. Clonal expansion, Shannon diversity and CDR3 relatedness were evaluated with VDJtools (CalcPairwiseDistances, ClusterSamples), while phylogenetic trees were built in CLCbio workbench. Expanded clones were defined as having at least 8 unique UMIs, based on coefficient-of-variation modelling across technical triplicates. TCRdb took the public reads, trimmed them with fastp at Q25, ran MiXCR for clone calling and kept in-frame beta chains. Every entry covers one CDR3 protein and lists the most common genes and DNA from its rows. The V and J calls and clone size are TCRdb's, not the authors'. The table for this sample lists some 47,000 distinct CDR3 sequences; about 22% of them were counted only once. In total, the top ten clones hold around 4.2% of the sample.

The data originate from a study of neurological immune-mediated disorders (dated by TCRdb to about 2019). Background for the entire study: Peripheral blood TCR-beta repertoires from HTLV-I-associated myelopathy (HAM/TSP) patients, multiple sclerosis patients and healthy controls were compared by UMI-based sequencing. Technical triplicate libraries were sequenced to precisely calculate the variability in frequency of each individual clone. The cohort comprised approximately 67 subjects: around 15 HAM/TSP patients, 35 or so multiple sclerosis patients and 20 or so healthy controls. The roughly 110 TCR-beta libraries covered PBMC samples along with longitudinal samples, technical triplicates, and paired sorted CD4+ and CD8+ T-cell subsets. Overall study outcomes, separate from this receptor: No identical CDR3 amino acid sequences were shared among expanded clones across subjects, suggesting private TCR-beta repertoires in all groups. TCR clonal expansion was highest in HAM/TSP patients and lowest in MS patients, with MS patients falling below even healthy controls.

The germline V gene sets CDR1 to SGHRS and CDR2 to YFSETQ. Relative to germline, V is 0 bases shorter and J is 1 base shorter, with 10 bases between their ends. Measured from the cysteine to the phenylalanine, the CDR3 is 15 residues long. Only the CDR3 DNA is retained, 45 bases long and in frame from the first base. The source material was PBMCs. The source is a man between 60 and 75 years old with HTLV-1-associated myelopathy (HAM/TSP). The chain was built from TRBV5-1 and TRBJ1-1, and possibly TRBD1, on 6 matching bases. At the DNA level, the sequence is TGCGCCAGCAGCTTGGATTCAGGGGCGAACACTGAAGCTTTCTTT. Its amino acids are CASSLDSGANTEAFF.